The 13 T cell receptor beta chains given below trace back to one sample, sequenced in a study of blood T cell repertoires in COVID-19. The protocol was immunoSEQ multiplex PCR, while the TCRdb copy is restricted to in-frame clones and leaves out a portion. This table holds approximately 60,000 clones, roughly 75% found once. Material: peripheral blood. These receptors all stem from a man aged 55-75 years with COVID-19, enrolled during active disease.

The chain is built from TRBV6-5 and TRBJ1-3; 7 nucleotides line up with TRBD1. CDR1 and CDR2 from the germline V gene are MNHEY and SVGAGI. The CDR3 length is 15 residues. The ends lost 7 bases at V and 8 bases at J; junction bases unmatched: 14. CDR3 loop: CASTGLRQGPHTIYF. CDR3 nucleotides: TGTGCCAGCACGGGGCTGCGACAGGGTCCCCACACCATATATTTT.

The rearrangement links TRBV19 to TRBJ2-7; D unresolved. The CDR3 runs 13 residues. The germline V gene has CDR1 LNHDA and CDR2 SQIVND (reference sequence). Trimming removed 1 base from V and 1 base from J, with 5 bases in between. CDR3 sequence: CASSIGLSYEQYF. In DNA, the CDR3 is TGTGCCAGTAGTATAGGGCTTTCCTACGAGCAGTACTTC.

The chain carries TRBV30 and TRBJ1-2, with TRBD1 matching 9 bases. Per the germline V gene, CDR1 is GTSNPN and CDR2 is SVGIG (reference sequence). The CDR3 spans 13 residues. V was pared by 4 bases and J by 4 bases, with 4 bases of the junction left unmatched. The CDR3 nucleotides read TGTGCCTGGAAAAGGGACAGGGTCTATGGCTACACCTTC. It is translated as CAWKRDRVYGYTF.

The chain recombines TRBV4-1 with TRBJ1-5, with TRBD1 matching 8 bases. The CDR3 covers 15 residues. V shed 0 bases, J shed 8 bases, and the junction held 6 bases outside the gene matches. Germline V gives CDR1 MGHRA, CDR2 YSYEKL. The CDR3 nucleotides are TGCGCCAGCAGCCAAGATCTTGGACAGGGTAAGCCCCAGCATTTT. Protein sequence: CASSQDLGQGKPQHF.

CDR3 region: CASSFDSNTGELFF. CDR3 bases: TGTGCCAGCAGCTTCGACAGTAACACCGGGGAGCTGTTTTTT. This chain links TRBV7-2 with TRBJ2-2, with a possible D match to TRBD1 (5 bases). V lost 3 bases to trimming and J lost 2 bases, with 7 bases between them. Germline V gene data show CDR1 as SGHTA and CDR2 as FQGNSA. The CDR3 extends over 14 amino acids.

This clone was seen a few times. The chain carries TRBV6-5 and TRBJ1-4; D might be TRBD1 (5 bases). This CDR3 has 15 residues. Germline-derived CDR1 and CDR2 are MNHEY and SVGAGI. Trimming took 8 bases from V and 8 from J, leaving 21 bases between them. CDR3 loop: CASGGTPGYLEKLFF. CDR3 sequence (DNA): TGTGCCAGCGGCGGGACTCCTGGGTATCTGGAAAAACTGTTTTTT.

This clone showed up just a few times. As DNA, the CDR3 is TGCGCCAGCAGCGCCTCAGCGGGACACAATGAGCAGTTCTTC. Its translation is CASSASAGHNEQFF. The chain is built from TRBV5-1 and TRBJ2-1; 7 bases are a match to TRBD2. CDR1 and CDR2 from the germline V gene are SGHRS and YFSETQ. This CDR3 region has 14 residues. After removal of 4 bases from V and 5 bases from J, the junction contained 6 bases not matched to a gene.

V is TRBV2 and J is TRBJ1-6; D possibly corresponds to TRBD1 (6 bases). Trimming took 7 bases from V and 8 from J, leaving 15 bases between them. Germline V CDR1 and CDR2: SNHLY, FYNNEI. This CDR3 is built from 14 residues. This chain's CDR3 is CASTVSPGDSPLHF. DNA for the CDR3: TGTGCCAGCACCGTTTCCCCAGGGGATTCACCCCTCCACTTT.

The chain recombines TRBV24-1 with TRBJ1-2; 7 bases match TRBD1. The germline gives CDR1 KGHDR, CDR2 SFDVKD. Germline trimming cut 11 bases from V and 7 bases from J; bases unmatched to any gene: 18. The CDR3 contains 15 residues. Here the CDR3 DNA reads TGTGCCATTTCGTCCACCGGGACAGCGGGTCGTGGCTACACCTTC. Translated, it gives CAISSTGTAGRGYTF.

CDR3 residues: CASSLVAGEGEQYF. The CDR3 bases are TGCGCCAGCAGCCTAGTAGCGGGGGAGGGCGAGCAGTACTTC. V usage is TRBV5-1 and J usage is TRBJ2-7; 9 positions agree with TRBD2. The CDR3 consists of 14 residues. Germline V CDR1 and CDR2: SGHRS, YFSETQ. Trimming took 4 bases from V and 6 from J; bases not matched to a gene: 8.

This chain connects TRBV7-3 to TRBJ2-5; D gene ambiguous. The CDR3 contains 14 residues. V lost 5 bases, J lost 4 bases, and 14 bases lay in between. CDR1 and CDR2 from the germline V gene are SGHTA and FQGTGA. The CDR3 region has the DNA TGTGCCAGCAGCCCGTACCTAAAACCAGAGACCCAGTACTTC. Translation gives CASSPYLKPETQYF. The full variable domain, with the rest looked up from reference TRBV7-3 and TRBJ2-5, is GAGVSQTPSNKVTEKGKYVELRCDPISGHTALYWYRQSLGQGPEFLIYFQGTGAADDSGLPNDRFFAVRPEGSVSTLKIQRTERGDSAVYLCASSPYLKPETQYFGPGTRLLVL.

The rearrangement links TRBV19 to TRBJ2-3, with TRBD2 identical over 7 bases. The V segment lost 4 bases and the J segment 6 bases; nucleotides outside the gene matches: 13. This CDR3 is built from 16 residues. Germline V gene sequence: CDR1 LNHDA, CDR2 SQIVND (reference sequence). The chain's CDR3 is CASSRGGRAGIDTQYF. In nucleotides, the CDR3 is TGTGCCAGTAGTAGAGGTGGGAGGGCAGGGATCGATACGCAGTATTTT.

V and J are TRBV19 and TRBJ2-3, with a weak D call TRBD1 (6 bases). This CDR3 is built from 14 residues. The V gene's germline CDR1 is LNHDA and CDR2 SQIVND (reference sequence). Trimming cost V 10 bases and J 4 bases, with 18 bases left between them. This CDR3 is CATADSFVADTQYF. CDR3 sequence (DNA): TGTGCCACCGCGGACAGTTTTGTGGCAGATACGCAGTATTTT. The full variable domain, its missing parts supplied by reference TRBV19 and TRBJ2-3, is DGGITQSPKYLFRKEGQNVTLSCEQNLNHDAMYWYRQDPGQGLRLIYYSQIVNDFQKGDIAEGYSVSREKKESFPLTVTSAQKNPTAFYLCATADSFVADTQYFGPGTRLTVL.